This TCR beta chain is from a study of T cell responses to AZD1222 COVID-19 vaccine. Study-wide points: Donors were chiefly white British, with a greater number of females, and clonal diversity was perhaps underestimated. Across the whole spike, CD4 TCRs peaked at regions 160-218 and 743-854.

Sequencing was performed with immunoSEQ multiplex PCR; in TCRdb, only in-frame clones are kept and a portion is missing. The data show 140,000 to 150,000 clones, 93% seen once. The table lists this clone with a count of one. No antigen is known for it. The CDR3 is made up of 16 amino acids. Trimming cost V 0 bases and J 0 bases, with 12 bases left between them. CDR1 SGHAT and CDR2 FQNNGV come from the germline V gene. The rearrangement links TRBV11-2 to TRBJ2-7; perhaps TRBD2 as D (6 bases). Specimen: peripheral blood, collected after recovery from COVID-19. The sequence was obtained from an adult who had recovered from COVID-19. As DNA, the CDR3 is TGTGCCAGCAGCTTAGATAGCGGTTCTTTCTCCTACGAGCAGTACTTC. It specifies CASSLDSGSFSYEQYF.